The 9 T cell receptor beta chains in this list originate from one sample, sequenced in a study of cytomegalovirus exposure and HLA in healthy donors. This PCR relied on a set of 60 Vbeta primers and 13 Jbeta primers. Produced via immunoSEQ multiplex PCR; TCRdb's table is partial and in-frame only. The sample consists of more than 80,000 clones, roughly 77% of them appearing once. The sequencing input was PBMCs. The receptors derive from a man between 40 and 49 years old in good health and CMV-seronegative.

This clone turned up a few times. This rearrangement joins TRBV4-2 to TRBJ1-1, with D perhaps matching TRBD1 (6 bases). The V end was cut by 0 bases, the J end by 5 bases, with 13 bases between. The CDR3 totals 15 residues. The V gene's germline CDR1 is LGHNA and CDR2 YNFKEQ. The CDR3, as DNA: TGTGCCAGCAGCCAAGAAGCGCGAAGGGGGACTGAAGCTTTCTTT. This sequence encodes CASSQEARRGTEAFF.

This chain links TRBV11-3 with TRBJ2-6; D may be TRBD1 (7 bases). There are 17 residues in the CDR3. The germline V gene encodes CDR1 SGHNT and CDR2 YENEEA. Trimming cost V 1 base and J 1 base, with 11 bases left between them. CDR3 coding DNA: TGTGCCAGCAGCTTAGTGGCAGGGGGGTCTGGGGCCAACGTCCTGACTTTC. The encoded protein is CASSLVAGGSGANVLTF.

This sequence joins TRBV7-8 and TRBJ2-1; the match to TRBD2 covers 10 bases. J lost 6 bases, V lost 5 bases, and 10 bases had no gene match. This CDR3 spans 16 amino acids. The germline gives CDR1 SGHVS, CDR2 FQNEAQ. CDR3 sequence reads: CASSGQRGGNLNEQFF. In DNA form, the CDR3 reads TGTGCCAGCAGCGGTCAGCGGGGGGGGAATCTCAATGAGCAGTTCTTC.

The V gene is TRBV5-1, the J gene TRBJ2-7; possible D gene TRBD1, 6 bases. Germline V gene sequence: CDR1 SGHRS, CDR2 YFSETQ. The CDR3 length is 15 residues. Trimming removed 2 bases from V and 6 bases from J, with 18 bases in between. CDR3 sequence reads: CASSFNTRVGAEQYF. Written as DNA, the CDR3 is TGCGCCAGCAGCTTCAACACCAGGGTGGGGGCCGAGCAGTACTTC.

The table lists this clone with a few counts. The chain recombines TRBV5-6 with TRBJ1-4; 9 bases match TRBD1. Trimming cost V 1 base and J 14 bases; bases outside gene matches: 6. The CDR3 totals 13 residues. Germline CDR1 SGHDT, CDR2 YYEEEE. In nucleotides, the CDR3 is TGTGCCAGCAGCTTGACAGGGGGCAGGGGGCTGTTTTTT. This gives the protein CASSLTGGRGLFF. Variable domain in full (rest from reference TRBV5-6 and TRBJ1-4): DAGVTQSPTHLIKTRGQQVTLRCSPKSGHDTVSWYQQALGQGPQFIFQYYEEEERQRGNFPDRFSGHQFPNYSSELNVNALLLGDSALYLCASSLTGGRGLFFGSGTQLSVL.

This clone was counted between two and nine times. The chain joins TRBV5-4 to TRBJ1-1; tentatively, D is TRBD1 (5 bases). This CDR3 has 13 amino acids. The V end was cut by 2 bases, the J end by 4 bases, with 9 bases between. Germline CDR1 is SGHNT and CDR2 is YYREEE (reference sequence). The CDR3 region is CASSFLGGTEAFF. The CDR3 DNA sequence: TGTGCCAGCAGCTTCCTCGGGGGCACTGAAGCTTTCTTT.

This clone occurred a few times. This chain joins TRBV7-9 and TRBJ2-1; 7 bases match TRBD1. V shed 6 bases, J shed 2 bases, and the junction held 7 bases outside the gene matches. The CDR3 length is 15 residues. Germline V gene sequence: CDR1 SEHNR, CDR2 FQNEAQ (reference sequence). CDR3 residues: CASSYDRVPYNEQFF. DNA of the CDR3: TGTGCCAGCAGTTACGACAGGGTTCCCTACAATGAGCAGTTCTTC.

This clone was detected only a few times. In DNA, the CDR3 is TGTGCCAGCAGCTTAAGACTAGCGGGGGGGCCAAACACCGGGGAGCTGTTTTTT. Protein: CASSLRLAGGPNTGELFF. This chain connects TRBV5-6 to TRBJ2-2, with TRBD2 identical over 14 bases. The junction had 5 bases not matched to a gene; V was cut back by 2 bases and J by 2 bases. CDR1 is SGHDT, CDR2 YYEEEE, per germline. This CDR3 has 18 residues.

This chain links TRBV2 with TRBJ1-2; tentatively, D is TRBD1 (6 bases). In germline, CDR1 is SNHLY, CDR2 FYNNEI. Between the trimmed V and J ends, which lost 5 bases and 1 base, there was a span of 14 bases. The CDR3 extends over 15 amino acids. For the CDR3, the DNA is TGTGCCAGCAGTCAGGACAGAGTGGGTAACTATGGCTACACCTTC. Its translation: CASSQDRVGNYGYTF.